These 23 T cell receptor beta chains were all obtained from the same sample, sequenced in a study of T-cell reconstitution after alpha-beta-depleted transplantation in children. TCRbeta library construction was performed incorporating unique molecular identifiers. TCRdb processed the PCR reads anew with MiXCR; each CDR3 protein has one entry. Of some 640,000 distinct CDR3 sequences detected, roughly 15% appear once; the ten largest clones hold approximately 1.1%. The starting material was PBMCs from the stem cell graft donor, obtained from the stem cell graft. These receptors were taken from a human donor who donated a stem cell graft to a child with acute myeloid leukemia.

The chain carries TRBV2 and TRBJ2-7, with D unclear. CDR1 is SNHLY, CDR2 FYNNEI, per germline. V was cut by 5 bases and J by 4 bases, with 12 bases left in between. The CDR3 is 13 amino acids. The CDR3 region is CASSPRSRYEQYV. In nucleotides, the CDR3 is TGTGCCAGCAGTCCCCGCTCACGTTACGAGCAGTACGTC.

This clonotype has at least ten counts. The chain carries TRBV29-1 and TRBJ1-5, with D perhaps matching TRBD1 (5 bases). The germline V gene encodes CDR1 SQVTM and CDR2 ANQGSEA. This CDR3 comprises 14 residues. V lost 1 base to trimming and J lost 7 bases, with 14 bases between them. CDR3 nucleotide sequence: TGCAGCGTTGAAGCCCGAGGGGCTTCACAGCCCCAGCATTTT. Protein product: CSVEARGASQPQHF.

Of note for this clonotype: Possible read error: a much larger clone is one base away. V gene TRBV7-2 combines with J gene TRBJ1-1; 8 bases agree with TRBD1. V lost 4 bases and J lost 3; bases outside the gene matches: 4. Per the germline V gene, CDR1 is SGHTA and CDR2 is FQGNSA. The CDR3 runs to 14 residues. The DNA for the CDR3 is TGTGCCAGCAGCTCGACAGGGGCCGACACTGAAGCTTTCTTT. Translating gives CASSSTGADTEAFF.

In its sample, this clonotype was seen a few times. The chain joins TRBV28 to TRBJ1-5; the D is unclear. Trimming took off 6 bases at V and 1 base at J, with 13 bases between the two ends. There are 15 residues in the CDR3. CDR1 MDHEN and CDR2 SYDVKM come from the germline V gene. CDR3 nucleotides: TGTGCCAGCAGCCCTTGGAAGGTCAGCAATCAGCCCCAGCATTTT. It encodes CASSPWKVSNQPQHF.

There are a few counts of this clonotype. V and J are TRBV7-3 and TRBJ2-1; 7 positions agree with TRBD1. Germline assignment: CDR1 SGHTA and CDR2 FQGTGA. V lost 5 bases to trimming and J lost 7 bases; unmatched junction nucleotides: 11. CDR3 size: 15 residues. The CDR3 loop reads CASSQGTTGENEQFF. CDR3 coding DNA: TGTGCCAGCAGCCAAGGAACCACAGGGGAGAATGAGCAGTTCTTC.

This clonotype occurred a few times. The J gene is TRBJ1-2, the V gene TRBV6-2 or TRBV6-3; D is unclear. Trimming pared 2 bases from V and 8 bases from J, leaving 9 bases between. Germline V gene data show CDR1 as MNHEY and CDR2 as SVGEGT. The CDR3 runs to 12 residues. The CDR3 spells CASSYGVLGYTF. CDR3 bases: TGTGCCAGCAGTTACGGCGTGTTGGGCTACACCTTC.

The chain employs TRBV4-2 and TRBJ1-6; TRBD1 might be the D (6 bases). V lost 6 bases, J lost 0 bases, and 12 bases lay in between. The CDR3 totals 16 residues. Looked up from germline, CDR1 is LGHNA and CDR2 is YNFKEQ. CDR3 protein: CASSPGGLSYNSPLHF. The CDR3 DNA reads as TGTGCCAGCAGTCCGGGGGGGCTCTCCTATAATTCACCCCTCCACTTT.

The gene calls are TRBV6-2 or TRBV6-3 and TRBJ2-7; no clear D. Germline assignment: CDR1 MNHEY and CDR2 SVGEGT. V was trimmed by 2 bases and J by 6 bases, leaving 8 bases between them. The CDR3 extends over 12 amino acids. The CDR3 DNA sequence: TGTGCCAGCAGTTACCCTCAAGCCGAGCAGTACGTC. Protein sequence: CASSYPQAEQYV.

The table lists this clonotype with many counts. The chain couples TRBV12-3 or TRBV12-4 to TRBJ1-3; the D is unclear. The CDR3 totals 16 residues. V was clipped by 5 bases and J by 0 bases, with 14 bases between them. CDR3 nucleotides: TGTGCCAGCAGTCTCCTGGAGGACGGCTCTGGAAACACCATATATTTT. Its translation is CASSLLEDGSGNTIYF.

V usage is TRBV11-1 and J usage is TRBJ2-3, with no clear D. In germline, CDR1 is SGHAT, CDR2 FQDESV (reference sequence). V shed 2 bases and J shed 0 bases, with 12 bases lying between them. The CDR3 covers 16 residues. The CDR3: CASSLSSAPSTDTQYF. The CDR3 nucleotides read TGTGCCAGCAGCTTATCCTCGGCCCCTAGCACAGATACGCAGTATTTT.

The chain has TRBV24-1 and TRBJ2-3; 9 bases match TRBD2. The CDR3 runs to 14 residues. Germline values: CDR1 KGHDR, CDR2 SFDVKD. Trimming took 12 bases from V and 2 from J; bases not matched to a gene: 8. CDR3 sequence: CASGGGLATDTQYF. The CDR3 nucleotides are TGTGCCTCTGGGGGGGGACTAGCCACAGATACGCAGTATTTT.

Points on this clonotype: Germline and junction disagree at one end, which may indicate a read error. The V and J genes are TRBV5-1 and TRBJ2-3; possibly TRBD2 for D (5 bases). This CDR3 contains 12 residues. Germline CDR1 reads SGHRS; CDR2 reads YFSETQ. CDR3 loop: CASSLAADTLYF. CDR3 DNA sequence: TGCGCCAGCAGCTTAGCGGCAGATACGCTGTATTTT.

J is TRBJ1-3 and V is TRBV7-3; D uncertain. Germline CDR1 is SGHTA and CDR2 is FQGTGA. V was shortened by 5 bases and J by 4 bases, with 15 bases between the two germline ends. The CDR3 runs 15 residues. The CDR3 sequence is CASSQDGGRGNTIYF. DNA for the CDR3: TGTGCCAGCAGCCAGGACGGTGGCCGGGGAAACACCATATATTTT. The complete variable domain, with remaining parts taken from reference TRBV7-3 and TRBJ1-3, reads GAGVSQTPSNKVTEKGKYVELRCDPISGHTALYWYRQSLGQGPEFLIYFQGTGAADDSGLPNDRFFAVRPEGSVSTLKIQRTERGDSAVYLCASSQDGGRGNTIYFGEGSWLTVV.

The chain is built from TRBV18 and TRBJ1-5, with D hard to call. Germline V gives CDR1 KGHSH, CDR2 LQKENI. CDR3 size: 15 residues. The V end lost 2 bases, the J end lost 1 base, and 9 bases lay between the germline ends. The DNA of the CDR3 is TGTGCCAGCTCACCAAGCGTTTCGAGCAATCAGCCCCAGCATTTT. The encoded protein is CASSPSVSSNQPQHF.

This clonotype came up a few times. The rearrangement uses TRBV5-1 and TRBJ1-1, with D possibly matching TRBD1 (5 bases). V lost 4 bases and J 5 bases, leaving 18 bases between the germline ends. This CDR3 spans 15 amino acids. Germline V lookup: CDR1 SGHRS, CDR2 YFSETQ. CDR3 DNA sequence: TGCGCCAGCAGCACGGGGACTCCGATGCGGACTGAAGCTTTCTTT. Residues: CASSTGTPMRTEAFF.

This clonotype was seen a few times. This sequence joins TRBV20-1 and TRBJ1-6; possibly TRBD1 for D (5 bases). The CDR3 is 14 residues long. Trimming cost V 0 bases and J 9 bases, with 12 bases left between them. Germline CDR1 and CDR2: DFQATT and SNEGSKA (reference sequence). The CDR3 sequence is CSARDLFGGSPLHF. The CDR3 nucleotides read TGCAGTGCTAGAGATTTGTTCGGGGGTTCACCCCTCCACTTT.

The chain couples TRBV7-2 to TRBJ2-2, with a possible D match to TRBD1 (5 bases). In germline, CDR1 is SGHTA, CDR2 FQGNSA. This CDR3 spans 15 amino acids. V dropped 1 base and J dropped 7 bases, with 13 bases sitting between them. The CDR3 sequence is CASSLGGPIGGELFF. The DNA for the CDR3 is TGTGCCAGCAGCTTAGGGGGCCCCATCGGCGGGGAGCTGTTTTTT.

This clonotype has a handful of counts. The CDR3 spells CASSLEAGGRNEQFF. CDR3 coding DNA: TGTGCCAGCAGCTTGGAAGCGGGGGGCAGGAATGAGCAGTTCTTC. This chain uses TRBV7-8 with TRBJ2-1, with 9 bases lining up with TRBD2. Germline lookup yields CDR1 SGHVS and CDR2 FQNEAQ. The CDR3 runs to 15 residues. V was pared by 3 bases and J by 7 bases, with 7 bases of the junction left unmatched.

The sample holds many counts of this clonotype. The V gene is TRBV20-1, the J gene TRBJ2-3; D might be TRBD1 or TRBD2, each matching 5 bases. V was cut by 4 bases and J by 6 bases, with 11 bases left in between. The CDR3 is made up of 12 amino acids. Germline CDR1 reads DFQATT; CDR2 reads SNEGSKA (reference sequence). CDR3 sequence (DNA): TGCAGTGCTACCGTAGGGACCGATACGCAGTATTTT. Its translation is CSATVGTDTQYF.

The CDR3 region is CASSTGIRSSGNTIYF. In DNA form, the CDR3 reads TGTGCCAGCAGCACAGGGATTCGGAGCTCTGGAAACACCATATATTTT. This chain connects TRBV7-2 to TRBJ1-3, with D perhaps TRBD1 (6 bases). Germline V lookup: CDR1 SGHTA, CDR2 FQGNSA. Trimming removed 5 bases at V and 0 bases at J, with 14 bases between. The CDR3 extends over 16 amino acids.

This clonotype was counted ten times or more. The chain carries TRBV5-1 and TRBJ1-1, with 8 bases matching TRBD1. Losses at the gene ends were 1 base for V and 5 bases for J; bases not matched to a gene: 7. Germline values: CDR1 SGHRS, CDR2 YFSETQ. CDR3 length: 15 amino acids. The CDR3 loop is CASSLTYRGKTEAFF. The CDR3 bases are TGCGCCAGCAGCTTGACCTACAGGGGGAAAACTGAAGCTTTCTTT. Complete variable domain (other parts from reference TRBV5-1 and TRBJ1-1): KAGVTQTPRYLIKTRGQQVTLSCSPISGHRSVSWYQQTPGQGLQFLFEYFSETQRNKGNFPGRFSGRQFSNSRSEMNVSTLELGDSALYLCASSLTYRGKTEAFFGQGTRLTVV.

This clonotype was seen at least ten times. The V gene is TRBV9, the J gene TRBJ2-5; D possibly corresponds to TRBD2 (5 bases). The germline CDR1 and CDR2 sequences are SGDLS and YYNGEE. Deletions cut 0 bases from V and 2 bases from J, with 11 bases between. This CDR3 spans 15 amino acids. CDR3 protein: CASSVEASRQETQYF. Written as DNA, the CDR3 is TGTGCCAGCAGCGTAGAGGCTAGCCGTCAAGAGACCCAGTACTTC.

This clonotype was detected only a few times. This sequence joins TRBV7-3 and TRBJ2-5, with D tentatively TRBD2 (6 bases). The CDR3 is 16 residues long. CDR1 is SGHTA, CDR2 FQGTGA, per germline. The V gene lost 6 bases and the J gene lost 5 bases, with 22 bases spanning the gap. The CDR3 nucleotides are TGTGCCAGCAGACCTACGGAACCACGGGCGGGGGAGACCCAGTACTTC. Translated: CASRPTEPRAGETQYF.